This is a list of T cell receptor beta chains from one sample in a study of T cells in Graves' hyperthyroidism and ophthalmopathy. TCRdb re-derived calls from the multiplex PCR reads in MiXCR, one entry per CDR3 protein. The repertoire consists of around 700,000 distinct CDR3 sequences, with 18% occurring once and the leading ten covering over 15%. Sequenced input: blood. Receptors originate from a woman aged 50 to 60 with Graves' hyperthyroidism that later progressed to Graves' ophthalmopathy. Each CDR3 is given with its conserved first and last residue. D genes are given only for firm matches. Expanded clones are given a class, and other clones once, few, many or no size at all.

d_call | j_call | clone_size | v_call | cdr3_aa | cdr3_nt
. | TRBJ1-2 | few | TRBV7-2 | CASSQTRGYGYTF | TGTGCCAGCAGTCAGACTAGAGGGTATGGCTACACCTTC
TRBD1 | TRBJ1-2 | few | TRBV3-1 | CASSQDGTGRRGYTF | TGTGCCAGCAGCCAGGACGGGACAGGGAGAAGGGGCTACACCTTC
. | TRBJ2-1 | few | TRBV27 | CASSTDRYSSYNEQFF | TGTGCCAGCAGTACAGACAGGTACAGCTCCTACAATGAGCAGTTCTTC
. | TRBJ1-1 | many | TRBV20-1 | CSARILGETEAFF | TGCAGTGCTAGAATCTTGGGGGAGACTGAAGCTTTCTTT
. | TRBJ1-5 | . | TRBV5-1 | CASSPKGGDQPQHF | TGCGCCAGCAGCCCTAAGGGTGGAGACCAGCCCCAGCATTTT
TRBD1 | TRBJ1-2 | many | TRBV3-1 | CASSQVKAGGIYGYTF | TGTGCCAGCAGCCAAGTAAAAGCAGGGGGTATCTATGGCTACACCTTC
. | TRBJ2-3 | . | TRBV27 | CASSSDYNPTQYF | TGTGCCAGCAGTTCAGACTACAACCCTACGCAGTATTTT
. | TRBJ1-3 | many | TRBV27 | CASSLRSSGNTIYF | TGTGCCAGCAGTTTAAGAAGCTCTGGAAACACCATATATTTT
. | TRBJ1-1 | . | TRBV9 | CASQGSNTEAFF | TGTGCCAGCCAAGGATCGAACACTGAAGCTTTCTTT
TRBD1 | TRBJ2-2 | . | TRBV7-3 | CASSSTGEDGELFF | TGTGCCAGCTCATCGACAGGGGAAGACGGGGAGCTGTTTTTT
TRBD2 | TRBJ2-3 | . | TRBV25-1 | CASTPLLAGLTDTQYF | TGTGCCAGCACTCCCCTACTAGCGGGACTCACAGATACGCAGTATTTT
. | TRBJ1-4 | few | TRBV4-1 | CASSLTQGEKLFF | TGCGCCAGCAGCCTTACACAGGGAGAAAAACTGTTTTTT
. | TRBJ1-1 | many | TRBV2 | CARQTKLAEAFF | TGTGCCAGACAGACAAAACTGGCTGAAGCTTTCTTT
TRBD1 | TRBJ1-1 | few | TRBV9 | CASSLRQGGTGGYTEAFF | TGTGCCAGCAGCCTCCGACAGGGGGGAACGGGGGGTTACACTGAAGCTTTCTTT
TRBD1 | TRBJ1-1 | . | TRBV7-2 | CASSLVSGTGDWAFF | TGTGCCAGCAGCTTAGTGTCCGGGACAGGGGATTGGGCTTTCTTT
. | TRBJ2-1 | many | TRBV27 | CASSLSANNEQFF | TGTGCCAGCAGTTTATCGGCCAATAATGAGCAGTTCTTC
. | TRBJ1-2 | many | TRBV5-6 | CASTSPRGEDYGYTF | TGTGCCAGCACCTCCCCCCGCGGGGAAGACTATGGCTACACCTTC
. | TRBJ1-2 | few | TRBV14 | CASSQGVWTNYGYTF | TGTGCCAGCAGCCAAGGGGTTTGGACTAACTATGGCTACACCTTC
. | TRBJ2-1 | few | TRBV7-9 | CASSAGLSNEQFF | TGTGCCAGCAGCGCCGGACTTTCCAATGAGCAGTTCTTC
. | TRBJ2-3 | few | TRBV5-1 | CASSLVQGFSLDTQYF | TGCGCCAGCAGCTTGGTTCAGGGTTTCTCGTTAGATACGCAGTATTTT
. | TRBJ2-1 | few | TRBV20-1 | CSARDSDSSYNEQFF | TGCAGTGCTAGAGATTCGGATAGCTCCTACAATGAGCAGTTCTTC
. | TRBJ2-3 | many | TRBV30 | CAHTLPRGDTDTQYF | TGTGCCCACACCTTACCAAGGGGGGACACAGATACGCAGTATTTT
. | TRBJ1-2 | . | TRBV10-3 | CAISESPGLGYTF | TGTGCCATCAGTGAGTCCCCGGGGTTAGGCTACACCTTC
. | TRBJ1-5 | few | TRBV10-3 | CAISATQERNQPQHF | TGTGCCATCAGTGCCACACAGGAGCGGAATCAGCCCCAGCATTTT
. | TRBJ1-2 | few | TRBV2 | CATLGGRLDNYGYTF | TGTGCCACCCTGGGGGGGCGATTGGATAACTATGGCTACACCTTC
. | TRBJ2-7 | . | TRBV10-3 | CAISETPITSYEQYF | TGTGCCATCAGTGAGACACCGATCACCTCCTACGAGCAGTACTTC
. | TRBJ2-7 | many | TRBV12-3/TRBV12-4 | CASSYPGTYEQYF | TGTGCCAGCAGCTACCCCGGGACCTACGAGCAGTACTTC
. | TRBJ2-5 | many | TRBV7-8 | CASSLSGRYSVWETQYF | TGTGCCAGCAGCTTAAGTGGTCGGTACAGTGTGTGGGAGACCCAGTACTTC
. | TRBJ1-1 | many | TRBV4-1 | CASSQDEGTEAFF | TGCGCCAGCAGCCAAGATGAGGGCACTGAAGCTTTCTTT
. | TRBJ2-3 | few | TRBV6-2/TRBV6-3 | CASSPVGGGADTQYF | TGTGCCAGCAGTCCCGTTGGAGGGGGAGCAGATACGCAGTATTTT
. | TRBJ2-7 | . | TRBV3-1 | CASSREPPSRDEQYF | TGTGCCAGCAGCCGAGAGCCTCCCAGCAGGGACGAGCAGTACTTC
. | TRBJ1-3 | few | TRBV5-6 | CASSPRGDSSGNTIYF | TGTGCCAGCAGCCCGAGGGGAGATTCGTCTGGAAACACCATATATTTT
. | TRBJ1-1 | few | TRBV20-1 | CSAPHGMNTEAFF | TGCAGTGCTCCCCACGGCATGAACACTGAAGCTTTCTTT
. | TRBJ2-7 | few | TRBV10-3 | CATWTASYEQYF | TGTGCCACATGGACGGCATCCTACGAGCAGTACTTC
. | TRBJ2-7 | . | TRBV7-9 | CASSPPGTGLDYEQYF | TGTGCCAGCAGTCCCCCAGGGACCGGCCTCGACTATGAGCAGTACTTC
TRBD1 | TRBJ2-4 | few | TRBV5-4 | CASSSDRGTKNIQYF | TGTGCCAGCAGCTCAGACAGGGGAACCAAAAACATTCAGTACTTC
TRBD1 | TRBJ1-1 | few | TRBV9 | CASSVGGRGYTEAFF | TGTGCCAGCAGCGTTGGTGGCAGGGGGTATACTGAAGCTTTCTTT
. | TRBJ1-1 | many | TRBV7-8 | CASSSSWGADTEAFF | TGTGCCAGCAGCTCCAGCTGGGGGGCCGACACTGAAGCTTTCTTT
. | TRBJ1-1 | . | TRBV25-1 | CASSEWQGKDTEAFF | TGTGCCAGCAGTGAATGGCAGGGAAAGGACACTGAAGCTTTCTTT
. | TRBJ1-2 | few | TRBV7-9 | CASTSGTEYGYTF | TGTGCCAGCACTTCCGGGACGGAATATGGCTACACCTTC
. | TRBJ1-1 | few | TRBV19 | CASSIGPLTGSEAFF | TGTGCCAGTAGTATAGGCCCCCTCACAGGGTCTGAAGCTTTCTTT
. | TRBJ2-3 | . | TRBV20-1 | CSAGDLGQGTDTQYF | TGCAGTGCTGGAGATTTAGGGCAGGGCACAGATACGCAGTATTTT
. | TRBJ2-3 | . | TRBV11-2 | CASSSQVYTDTQYF | TGTGCCAGCAGCTCACAGGTATACACAGATACGCAGTATTTT
. | TRBJ1-4 | many | TRBV6-6 | CASSYVADPNEKLFF | TGTGCCAGCAGTTACGTGGCAGATCCCAATGAAAAACTGTTTTTT
. | TRBJ2-1 | many | TRBV5-1 | CASSPGFQGTSSYNEQFF | TGCGCCAGCAGCCCGGGGTTTCAGGGTACAAGCTCCTACAATGAGCAGTTCTTC
. | TRBJ2-7 | . | TRBV27 | CASSSGTNYEQYF | TGTGCCAGCAGTTCTGGGACAAACTACGAGCAGTACTTC
TRBD1 | TRBJ1-5 | many | TRBV11-2 | CASSFGDSSDTQPQHF | TGTGCCAGCAGCTTTGGGGACAGCTCAGACACCCAGCCCCAGCATTTT
. | TRBJ1-1 | . | TRBV30 | CAWSVRQTNTEAFF | TGTGCCTGGAGTGTACGGCAGACGAACACTGAAGCTTTCTTT
. | TRBJ1-1 | few | TRBV6-1 | CASSRAGTTGTRNTEAFF | TGTGCCAGCAGTCGAGCCGGGACCACCGGGACACGGAACACTGAAGCTTTCTTT
TRBD2 | TRBJ2-1 | many | TRBV5-1 | CASTISGGSSYNEQFF | TGCGCCAGCACGATAAGCGGGGGGAGCTCCTACAATGAGCAGTTCTTC
. | TRBJ1-2 | few | TRBV30 | CAWSGQPNYGYTF | TGTGCCTGGAGCGGACAGCCTAACTATGGCTACACCTTC
. | TRBJ1-1 | . | TRBV6-2/TRBV6-3 | CASSYEPNTEAFF | TGTGCCAGCAGTTACGAGCCGAACACTGAAGCTTTCTTT
TRBD1 | TRBJ2-2 | few | TRBV20-1 | CSARDVRTGYTGELFF | TGCAGTGCTAGAGACGTTCGGACAGGCTACACCGGGGAGCTGTTTTTT
. | TRBJ1-2 | few | TRBV11-2 | CASSLASREDGYTF | TGTGCCAGCAGCTTAGCTTCCAGGGAGGATGGCTACACCTTC
. | TRBJ2-1 | few | TRBV19 | CASSIRASLSYNEQFF | TGTGCCAGTAGTATACGGGCGTCACTCTCCTACAATGAGCAGTTCTTC
. | TRBJ2-1 | . | TRBV29-1 | CSVERNLPYNEQFF | TGCAGCGTTGAGAGAAACCTCCCCTACAATGAGCAGTTCTTC
. | TRBJ1-5 | few | TRBV19 | CASSIGRVPNQPQHF | TGTGCCAGTAGTATAGGAAGAGTGCCCAATCAGCCCCAGCATTTT
. | TRBJ1-6 | few | TRBV6-1 | CASSEPDGVNSPLHF | TGTGCCAGCAGTGAGCCAGATGGGGTAAATTCACCCCTCCACTTT
. | TRBJ1-6 | few | TRBV5-1 | CASSLGQVDNSPLHF | TGCGCCAGCAGCTTGGGGCAGGTCGATAATTCACCCCTCCACTTT